These 4 T cell receptor beta chains were all obtained from the same sample, sequenced in a study of blood T cell repertoires in COVID-19. Measured with immunoSEQ multiplex PCR; TCRdb has only the in-frame clones, and not every one. The sample yields over 60,000 clones, about three quarters seen once. The material sequenced was peripheral blood. These receptors were collected from a woman older than 75 with acute or convalescent COVID-19.

The chain uses TRBV7-9 and TRBJ1-2; 7 bases agree with TRBD1. The CDR3 is 14 residues long. Losses at the gene ends were 6 bases for V and 5 bases for J; bases not matched to a gene: 9. Germline V CDR1 and CDR2: SEHNR, FQNEAQ (reference sequence). This CDR3 is CASRPTGVGYGYTF. The DNA for the CDR3 is TGTGCCAGCAGACCCACAGGGGTCGGGTATGGCTACACCTTC.

The gene calls are TRBV2 and TRBJ2-2; 13 bases are shared with TRBD2. CDR1 is SNHLY, CDR2 FYNNEI, per germline. This CDR3 contains 17 residues. The J segment lost 6 bases and the V segment lost 5 bases, leaving 9 bases of the junction unmatched. CDR3 bases: TGTGCCAGCAGTCCGGGACTAGCGGGATCGGGCGCCGGGGAGCTGTTTTTT. Its translation: CASSPGLAGSGAGELFF.

The chain employs TRBV27 and TRBJ2-2; D uncertain. The CDR3 runs to 15 residues. CDR1 MNHEY and CDR2 SMNVEV come from the germline V gene (reference sequence). V lost 5 bases and J 1 base, leaving 11 bases between the germline ends. CDR3 sequence (DNA): TGTGCCAGCAGTCGACTCCGTGGGAACACCGGGGAGCTGTTTTTT. Residues: CASSRLRGNTGELFF.

This chain uses TRBV5-1 with TRBJ1-1; 10 positions agree with TRBD1. The V gene end was trimmed by 3 bases and the J gene end by 10 bases; junction bases not matched to a gene: 12. Germline V gene data show CDR1 as SGHRS and CDR2 as YFSETQ. This CDR3 has 15 amino acids. This CDR3 is CASSSGGTGDGAAFF. The DNA of the CDR3 is TGCGCCAGCAGCTCCGGAGGGACAGGGGATGGGGCAGCTTTCTTT. Combining the CDR3 with reference TRBV5-1 and TRBJ1-1 gives the whole variable domain KAGVTQTPRYLIKTRGQQVTLSCSPISGHRSVSWYQQTPGQGLQFLFEYFSETQRNKGNFPGRFSGRQFSNSRSEMNVSTLELGDSALYLCASSSGGTGDGAAFFGQGTRLTVV.